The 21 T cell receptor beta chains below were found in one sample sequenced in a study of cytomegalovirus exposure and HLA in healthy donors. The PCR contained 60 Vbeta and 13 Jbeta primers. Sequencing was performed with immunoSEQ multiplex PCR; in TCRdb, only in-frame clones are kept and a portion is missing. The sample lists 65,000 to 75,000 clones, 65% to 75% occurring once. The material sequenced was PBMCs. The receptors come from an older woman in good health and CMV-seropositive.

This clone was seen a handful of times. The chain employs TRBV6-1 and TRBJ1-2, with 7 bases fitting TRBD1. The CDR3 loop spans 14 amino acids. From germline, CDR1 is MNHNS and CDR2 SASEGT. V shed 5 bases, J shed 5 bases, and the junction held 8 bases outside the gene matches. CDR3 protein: CASSPETGRYGYTF. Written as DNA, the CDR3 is TGTGCCAGCAGTCCCGAGACAGGGAGGTATGGCTACACCTTC.

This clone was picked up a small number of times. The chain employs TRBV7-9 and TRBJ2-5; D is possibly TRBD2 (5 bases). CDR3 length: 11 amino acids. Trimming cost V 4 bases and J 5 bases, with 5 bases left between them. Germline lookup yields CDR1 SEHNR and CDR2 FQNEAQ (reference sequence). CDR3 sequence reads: CASSSGETQYF. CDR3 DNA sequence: TGTGCCAGCAGCTCGGGGGAGACCCAGTACTTC.

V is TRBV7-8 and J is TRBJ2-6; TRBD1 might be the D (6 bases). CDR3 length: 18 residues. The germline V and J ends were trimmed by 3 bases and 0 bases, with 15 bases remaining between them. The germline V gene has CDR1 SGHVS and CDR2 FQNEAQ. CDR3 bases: TGTGCCAGCAGCTTCATAGGGGGTTTTACCTCTGGGGCCAACGTCCTGACTTTC. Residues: CASSFIGGFTSGANVLTF.

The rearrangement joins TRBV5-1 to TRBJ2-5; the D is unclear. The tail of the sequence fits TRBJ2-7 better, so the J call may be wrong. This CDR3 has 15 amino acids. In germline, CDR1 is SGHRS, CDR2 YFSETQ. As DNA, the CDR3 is TGCGCCAGCAGCTTGGACTTCGGAGATTCCTACGAGCAGTACTTC. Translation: CASSLDFGDSYEQYF.

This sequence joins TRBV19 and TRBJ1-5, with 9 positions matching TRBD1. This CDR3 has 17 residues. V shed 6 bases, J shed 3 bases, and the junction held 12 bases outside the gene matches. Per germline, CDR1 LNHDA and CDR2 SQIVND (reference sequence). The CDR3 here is CASRPDGTGKANQPQHF. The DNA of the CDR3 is TGTGCCAGTAGGCCCGATGGGACAGGGAAAGCCAATCAGCCCCAGCATTTT. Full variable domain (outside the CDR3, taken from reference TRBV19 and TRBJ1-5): DGGITQSPKYLFRKEGQNVTLSCEQNLNHDAMYWYRQDPGQGLRLIYYSQIVNDFQKGDIAEGYSVSREKKESFPLTVTSAQKNPTAFYLCASRPDGTGKANQPQHFGDGTRLSIL.

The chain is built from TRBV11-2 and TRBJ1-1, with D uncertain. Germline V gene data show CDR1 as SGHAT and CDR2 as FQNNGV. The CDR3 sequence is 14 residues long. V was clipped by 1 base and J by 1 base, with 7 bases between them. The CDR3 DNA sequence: TGTGCCAGCAGCTTAGTCGCGGGGAACACTGAAGCTTTCTTT. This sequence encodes CASSLVAGNTEAFF.

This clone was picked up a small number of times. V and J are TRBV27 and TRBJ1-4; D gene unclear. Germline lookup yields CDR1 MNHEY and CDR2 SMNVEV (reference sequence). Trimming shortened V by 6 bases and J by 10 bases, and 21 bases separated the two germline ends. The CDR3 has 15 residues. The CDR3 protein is CASRTEAGSKGKLFF. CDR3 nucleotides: TGTGCCAGCAGGACCGAGGCTGGGTCGAAAGGAAAACTGTTTTTT.

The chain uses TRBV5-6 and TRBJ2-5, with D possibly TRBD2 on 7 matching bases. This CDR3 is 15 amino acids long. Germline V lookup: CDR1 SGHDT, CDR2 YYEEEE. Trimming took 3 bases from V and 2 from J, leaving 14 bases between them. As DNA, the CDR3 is TGTGCCAGCAGCTCCGGAGGGAGGGGGCAAGAGACCCAGTACTTC. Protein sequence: CASSSGGRGQETQYF.

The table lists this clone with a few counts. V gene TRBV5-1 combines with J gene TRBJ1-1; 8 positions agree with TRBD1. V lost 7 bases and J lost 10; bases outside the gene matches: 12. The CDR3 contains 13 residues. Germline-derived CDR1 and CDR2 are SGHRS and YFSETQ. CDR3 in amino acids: CASRSGQGGGAFF. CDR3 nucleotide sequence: TGCGCCAGCCGCTCTGGACAGGGCGGGGGAGCTTTCTTT.

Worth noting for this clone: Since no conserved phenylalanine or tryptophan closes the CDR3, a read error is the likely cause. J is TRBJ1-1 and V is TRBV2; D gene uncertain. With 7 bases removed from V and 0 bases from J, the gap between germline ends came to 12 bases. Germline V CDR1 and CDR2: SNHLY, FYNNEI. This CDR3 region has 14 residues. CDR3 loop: CASIEAVMNTEAFV. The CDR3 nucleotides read TGTGCCAGCATAGAGGCAGTTATGAACACTGAAGCTTTCGTT.

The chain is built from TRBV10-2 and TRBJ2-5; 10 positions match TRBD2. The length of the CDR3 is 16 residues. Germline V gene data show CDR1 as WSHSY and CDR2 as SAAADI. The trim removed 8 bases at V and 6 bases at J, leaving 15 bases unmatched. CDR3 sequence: CASGKGGSGGFQTQYF. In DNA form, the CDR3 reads TGCGCCAGCGGGAAAGGAGGTAGCGGGGGGTTCCAGACCCAGTACTTC.

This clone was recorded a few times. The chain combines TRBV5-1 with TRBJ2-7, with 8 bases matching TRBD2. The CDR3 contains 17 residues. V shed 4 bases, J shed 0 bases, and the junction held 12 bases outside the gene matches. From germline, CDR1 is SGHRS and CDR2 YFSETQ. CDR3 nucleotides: TGCGCCAGCAGCCCAAACACGGGAGGGACTTACTCCTACGAGCAGTACTTC. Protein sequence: CASSPNTGGTYSYEQYF.

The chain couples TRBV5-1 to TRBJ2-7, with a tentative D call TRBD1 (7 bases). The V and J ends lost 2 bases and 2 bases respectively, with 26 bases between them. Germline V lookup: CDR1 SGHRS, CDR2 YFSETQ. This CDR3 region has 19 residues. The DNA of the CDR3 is TGCGCCAGCAGCTTCCGGGACAGAGCTTCCGGGACTCTGCCCTACGAGCAGTACTTC. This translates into CASSFRDRASGTLPYEQYF.

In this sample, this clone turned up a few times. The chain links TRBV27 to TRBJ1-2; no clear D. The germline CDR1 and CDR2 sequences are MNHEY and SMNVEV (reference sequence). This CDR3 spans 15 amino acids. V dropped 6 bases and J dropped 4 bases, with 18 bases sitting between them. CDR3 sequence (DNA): TGTGCCAGCAGCCCGGGCGCCGGGGTCGGCTATGGCTACACCTTC. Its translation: CASSPGAGVGYGYTF.

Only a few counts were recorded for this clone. In DNA form, the CDR3 reads TGTGCCAGCAGCTTAGAGGACAGCTCTGGAAACACCATATATTTT. Translating gives CASSLEDSSGNTIYF. The chain has TRBV11-1 and TRBJ1-3; perhaps TRBD1 as D (6 bases). V gave up 1 base and J gave up 0 bases, with 7 bases separating them. This CDR3 region has 15 residues. Per germline, CDR1 SGHAT and CDR2 FQDESV (reference sequence).

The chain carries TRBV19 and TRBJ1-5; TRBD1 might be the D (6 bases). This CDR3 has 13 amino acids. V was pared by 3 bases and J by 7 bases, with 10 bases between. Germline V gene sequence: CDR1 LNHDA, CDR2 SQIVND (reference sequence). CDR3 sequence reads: CASSMGAVQPQHF. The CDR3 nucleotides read TGTGCCAGTAGTATGGGGGCTGTCCAGCCCCAGCATTTT.

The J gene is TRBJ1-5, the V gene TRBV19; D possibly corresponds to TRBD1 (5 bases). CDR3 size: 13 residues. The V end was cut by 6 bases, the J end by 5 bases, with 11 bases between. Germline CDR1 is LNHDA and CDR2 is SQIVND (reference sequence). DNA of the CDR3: TGTGCCAGTAGCAATGACAGAGATCAGCCCCAGCATTTT. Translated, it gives CASSNDRDQPQHF.

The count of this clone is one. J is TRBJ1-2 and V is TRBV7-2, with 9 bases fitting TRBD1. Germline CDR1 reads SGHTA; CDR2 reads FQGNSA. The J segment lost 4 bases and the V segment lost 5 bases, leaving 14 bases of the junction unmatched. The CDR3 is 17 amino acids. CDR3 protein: CASSRGRQGVQGYGYTF. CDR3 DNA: TGTGCCAGCAGCCGAGGGAGACAGGGGGTTCAGGGCTATGGCTACACCTTC.

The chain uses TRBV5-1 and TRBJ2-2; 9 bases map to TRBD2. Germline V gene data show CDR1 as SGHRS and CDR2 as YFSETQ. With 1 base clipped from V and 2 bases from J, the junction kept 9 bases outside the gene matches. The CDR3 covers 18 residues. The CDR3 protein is CASSLLGSGGQNTGELFF. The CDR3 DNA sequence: TGCGCCAGCAGCTTGCTTGGTAGCGGGGGCCAAAACACCGGGGAGCTGTTTTTT.

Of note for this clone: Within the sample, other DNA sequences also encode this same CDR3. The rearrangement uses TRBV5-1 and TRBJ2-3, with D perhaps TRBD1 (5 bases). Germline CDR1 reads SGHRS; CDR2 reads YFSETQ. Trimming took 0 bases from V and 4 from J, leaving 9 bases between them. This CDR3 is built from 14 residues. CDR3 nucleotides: TGCGCCAGCAGCTTGGGCCAGGGCGCAGATACGCAGTATTTT. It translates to CASSLGQGADTQYF. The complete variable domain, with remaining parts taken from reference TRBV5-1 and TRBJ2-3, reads KAGVTQTPRYLIKTRGQQVTLSCSPISGHRSVSWYQQTPGQGLQFLFEYFSETQRNKGNFPGRFSGRQFSNSRSEMNVSTLELGDSALYLCASSLGQGADTQYFGPGTRLTVL.

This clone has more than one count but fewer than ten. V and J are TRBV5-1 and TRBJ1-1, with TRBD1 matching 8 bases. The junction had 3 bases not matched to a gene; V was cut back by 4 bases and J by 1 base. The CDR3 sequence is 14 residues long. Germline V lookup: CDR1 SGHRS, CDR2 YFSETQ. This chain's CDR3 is CASSGQGRNTEAFF. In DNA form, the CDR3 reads TGCGCCAGCAGCGGACAGGGAAGGAACACTGAAGCTTTCTTT.